Many counts were recorded for the clone carrying this T cell receptor (beta chain). Its cognate antigen is unknown. Individual cDNA molecules were tagged with unique molecular identifiers. TCRdb recomputed calls from the 5' RACE reads with MiXCR, one row per CDR3 protein. The table records 25,000 to 30,000 distinct CDR3 sequences, approximately 4.7% of them present only once. This record comes from a study of early T cells in non-severe SARS-CoV-2 infection. In the study overall: Unsorted whole-blood RNA was sequenced in bulk, leaving chains unpaired.

The germline V and J ends were trimmed by 7 bases and 6 bases, with 18 bases remaining between them. The CDR3 is made up of 14 amino acids. CDR1 is SNHLY, CDR2 FYNNEI, per germline. Whole-study findings and limits: CD4 and private specificities were missed by VDJdb matching, which favored anti-spike CD8 responses.

Sequencing was carried out using whole blood. The TCR was taken from an adult who was a healthcare worker with PCR-confirmed SARS-CoV-2 infection or an uninfected control (not recorded which). This chain joins TRBV2 and TRBJ1-2, with a weak D call TRBD1 (6 bases). CDR3 bases: TGTGCCAGCAAACCAGGGGAAACTATCGATGGCTACACCTTC. It yields the protein CASKPGETIDGYTF.